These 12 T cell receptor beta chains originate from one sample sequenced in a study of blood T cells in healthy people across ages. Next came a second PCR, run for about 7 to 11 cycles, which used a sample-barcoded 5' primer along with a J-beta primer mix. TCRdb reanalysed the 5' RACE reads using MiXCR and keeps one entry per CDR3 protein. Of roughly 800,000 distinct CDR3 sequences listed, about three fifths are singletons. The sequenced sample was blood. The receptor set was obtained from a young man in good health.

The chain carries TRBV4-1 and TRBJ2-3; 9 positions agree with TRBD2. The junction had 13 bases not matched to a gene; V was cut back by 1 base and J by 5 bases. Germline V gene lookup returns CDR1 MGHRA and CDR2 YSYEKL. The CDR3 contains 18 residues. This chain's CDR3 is CASSQAQKSGRWVDTQYF. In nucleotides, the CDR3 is TGCGCCAGCAGCCAAGCCCAGAAGAGCGGGAGGTGGGTAGATACGCAGTATTTT.

CDR3 bases: TGTGCCAGCAGCCCGCGGACTACCCAGTACCGACCTAGCACAGATACGCAGTATTTT. This encodes CASSPRTTQYRPSTDTQYF. The V gene is TRBV11-2, the J gene TRBJ2-3, with D possibly TRBD2 on 6 matching bases. Germline V gene data show CDR1 as SGHAT and CDR2 as FQNNGV. The CDR3 contains 19 residues. V was clipped by 5 bases and J by 0 bases, with 24 bases between them.

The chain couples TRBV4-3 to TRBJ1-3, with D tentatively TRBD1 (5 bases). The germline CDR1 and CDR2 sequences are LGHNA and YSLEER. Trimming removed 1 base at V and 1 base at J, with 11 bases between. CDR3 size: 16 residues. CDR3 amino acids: CASSQVFRESGNTIYF. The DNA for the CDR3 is TGCGCCAGCAGCCAAGTGTTCAGGGAGTCTGGAAACACCATATATTTT.

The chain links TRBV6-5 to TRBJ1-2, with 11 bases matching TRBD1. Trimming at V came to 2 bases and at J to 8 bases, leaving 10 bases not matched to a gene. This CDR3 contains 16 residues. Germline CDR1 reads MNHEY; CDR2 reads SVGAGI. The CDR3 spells CASSYGTGQGAWGYTF. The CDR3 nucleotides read TGTGCCAGCAGTTACGGAACCGGACAGGGGGCCTGGGGCTACACCTTC.

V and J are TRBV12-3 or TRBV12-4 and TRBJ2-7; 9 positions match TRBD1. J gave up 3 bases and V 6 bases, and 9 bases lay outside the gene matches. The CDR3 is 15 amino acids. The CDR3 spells CASSPRQGVHYEQYF. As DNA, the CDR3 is TGTGCCAGCAGCCCTAGACAGGGGGTCCACTACGAGCAGTACTTC.

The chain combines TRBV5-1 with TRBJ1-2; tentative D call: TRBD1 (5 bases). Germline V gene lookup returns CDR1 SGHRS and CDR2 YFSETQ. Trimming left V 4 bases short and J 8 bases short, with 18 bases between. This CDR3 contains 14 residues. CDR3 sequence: CASSGTSTGGGYTF. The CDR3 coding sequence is TGCGCCAGCAGCGGGACCTCCACCGGAGGAGGCTACACCTTC.

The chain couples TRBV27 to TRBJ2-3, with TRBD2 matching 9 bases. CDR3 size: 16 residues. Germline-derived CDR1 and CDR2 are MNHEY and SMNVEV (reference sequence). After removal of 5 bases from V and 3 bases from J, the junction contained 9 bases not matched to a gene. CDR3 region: CASSPRSGGRTDTQYF. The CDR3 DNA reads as TGTGCCAGCAGTCCCCGGAGCGGGGGGCGAACAGATACGCAGTATTTT.

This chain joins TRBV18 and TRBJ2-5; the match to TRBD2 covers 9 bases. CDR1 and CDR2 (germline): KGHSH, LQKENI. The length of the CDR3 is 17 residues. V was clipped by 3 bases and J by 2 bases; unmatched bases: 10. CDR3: CASSPDKAGGKQETQYF. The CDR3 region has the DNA TGTGCCAGCTCACCCGACAAAGCGGGGGGTAAACAAGAGACCCAGTACTTC. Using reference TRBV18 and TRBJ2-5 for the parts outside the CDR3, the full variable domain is NAGVMQNPRHLVRRRGQEARLRCSPMKGHSHVYWYRQLPEEGLKFMVYLQKENIIDESGMPKERFSAEFPKEGPSILRIQQVVRGDSAAYFCASSPDKAGGKQETQYFGPGTRLLVL.

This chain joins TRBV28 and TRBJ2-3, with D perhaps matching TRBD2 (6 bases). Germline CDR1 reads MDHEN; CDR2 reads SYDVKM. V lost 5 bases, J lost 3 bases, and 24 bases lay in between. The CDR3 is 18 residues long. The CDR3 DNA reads TGTGCCAGCAGTCCCTGGAGCGAGCGGGCCGCTGGGACAGATACGCAGTATTTT. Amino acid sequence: CASSPWSERAAGTDTQYF.

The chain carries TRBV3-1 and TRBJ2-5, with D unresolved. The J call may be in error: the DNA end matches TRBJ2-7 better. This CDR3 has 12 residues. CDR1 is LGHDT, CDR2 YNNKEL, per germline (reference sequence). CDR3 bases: TGTGCCAGCAGCCAAGCTAAGCGCGAGCAGTACTTC. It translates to CASSQAKREQYF.

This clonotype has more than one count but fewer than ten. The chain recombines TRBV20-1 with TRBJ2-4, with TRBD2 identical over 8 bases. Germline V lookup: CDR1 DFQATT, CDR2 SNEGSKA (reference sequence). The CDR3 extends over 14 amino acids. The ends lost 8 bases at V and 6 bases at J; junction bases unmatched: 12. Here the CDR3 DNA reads TGCAGTCACCGAGTAGCGGGGTTCAGAAACATTCAGTACTTC. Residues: CSHRVAGFRNIQYF.

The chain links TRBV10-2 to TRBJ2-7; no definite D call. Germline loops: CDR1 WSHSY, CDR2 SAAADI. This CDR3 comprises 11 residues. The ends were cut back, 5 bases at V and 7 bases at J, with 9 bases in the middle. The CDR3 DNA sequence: TGCGCCAGCAGTAGCGCTCATGAGCAGTACTTC. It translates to CASSSAHEQYF.